Sequencing of this T cell receptor (beta chain) was carried out in a study of blood T cell repertoires in COVID-19. Study context: Sites in the United States, Italy and Spain provided acute and convalescent COVID-19 samples.

The CDR3 has 15 amino acids. CDR1 and CDR2 (germline): SNHLY, FYNNEI. The V gene end was trimmed by 6 bases and the J gene end by 6 bases; junction bases not matched to a gene: 7. Per the study methods: Reference gene primer amplification yielded estimated nucleated cell counts. Using immunoSEQ multiplex PCR, the repertoire was profiled, and TCRdb retains in-frame clones only, with some absent. For V, J and clone size, that table is used; D and trimming come from the DNA. The repertoire has around 380,000 clones, approximately 77% of them found once; the top ten carry 1.1%. The sample holds a few counts of this clone.

V and J are TRBV2 and TRBJ2-1, with 11 bases that match TRBD1. The source is a human donor with acute or convalescent COVID-19. The donor label of this sample is uncertain. The sample consisted of peripheral blood. CDR3 bases: TGTGCCAGCAGGCACTCCGGGACAGGGGGCAATGAGCAGTTCTTC. It encodes CASRHSGTGGNEQFF.